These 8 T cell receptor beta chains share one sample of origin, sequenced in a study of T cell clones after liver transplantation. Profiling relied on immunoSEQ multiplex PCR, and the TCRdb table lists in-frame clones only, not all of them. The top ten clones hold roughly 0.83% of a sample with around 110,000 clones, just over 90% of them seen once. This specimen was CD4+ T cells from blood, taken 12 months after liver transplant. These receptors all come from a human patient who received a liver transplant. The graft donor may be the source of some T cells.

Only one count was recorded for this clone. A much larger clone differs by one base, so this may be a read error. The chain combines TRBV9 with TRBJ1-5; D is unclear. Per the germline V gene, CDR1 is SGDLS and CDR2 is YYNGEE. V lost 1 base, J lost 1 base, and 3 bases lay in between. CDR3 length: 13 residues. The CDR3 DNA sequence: TGTGCCAGCAGCGTATTAAGCAATCAGCCCCAGCATTTT. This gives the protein CASSVLSNQPQHF.

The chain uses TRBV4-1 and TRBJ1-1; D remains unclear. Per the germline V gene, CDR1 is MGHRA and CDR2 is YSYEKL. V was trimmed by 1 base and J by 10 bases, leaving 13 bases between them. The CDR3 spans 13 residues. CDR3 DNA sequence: TGCGCCAGCAGCCAAGGGTCGTCCTTCCTAGCTTTCTTT. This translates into CASSQGSSFLAFF.

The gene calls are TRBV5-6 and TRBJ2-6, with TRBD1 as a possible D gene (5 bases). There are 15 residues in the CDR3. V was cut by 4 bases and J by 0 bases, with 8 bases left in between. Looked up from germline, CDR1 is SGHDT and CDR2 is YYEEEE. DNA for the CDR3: TGTGCCAGCAGCCGACAGAGCTCTGGGGCCAACGTCCTGACTTTC. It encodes CASSRQSSGANVLTF.

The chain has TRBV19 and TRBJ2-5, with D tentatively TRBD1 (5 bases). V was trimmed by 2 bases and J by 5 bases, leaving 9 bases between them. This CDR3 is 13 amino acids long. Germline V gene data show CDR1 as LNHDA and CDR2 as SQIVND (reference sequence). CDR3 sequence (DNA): TGTGCCAGTAGTATACAGGGTCGGGAGACCCAGTACTTC. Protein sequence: CASSIQGRETQYF. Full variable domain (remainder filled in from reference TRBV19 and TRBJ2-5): DGGITQSPKYLFRKEGQNVTLSCEQNLNHDAMYWYRQDPGQGLRLIYYSQIVNDFQKGDIAEGYSVSREKKESFPLTVTSAQKNPTAFYLCASSIQGRETQYFGPGTRLLVL.

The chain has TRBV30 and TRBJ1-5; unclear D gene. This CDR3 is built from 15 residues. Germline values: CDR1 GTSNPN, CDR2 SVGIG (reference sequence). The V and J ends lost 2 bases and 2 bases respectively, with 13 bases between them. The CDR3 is CAWSRALLGNQPQHF. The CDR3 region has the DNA TGTGCCTGGAGTCGGGCCCTACTAGGCAATCAGCCCCAGCATTTT. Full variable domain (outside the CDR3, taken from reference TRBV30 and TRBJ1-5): SQTIHQWPATLVQPVGSPLSLECTVEGTSNPNLYWYRQAAGRGLQLLFYSVGIGQISSEVPQNLSASRPQDRQFILSSKKLLLSDSGFYLCAWSRALLGNQPQHFGDGTRLSIL.

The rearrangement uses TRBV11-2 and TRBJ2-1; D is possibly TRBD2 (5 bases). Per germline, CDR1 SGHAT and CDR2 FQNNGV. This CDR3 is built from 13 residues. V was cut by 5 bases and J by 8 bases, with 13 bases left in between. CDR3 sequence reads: CASSPLVAHEQFF. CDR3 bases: TGTGCCAGCAGCCCACTAGTGGCCCATGAGCAGTTCTTC.

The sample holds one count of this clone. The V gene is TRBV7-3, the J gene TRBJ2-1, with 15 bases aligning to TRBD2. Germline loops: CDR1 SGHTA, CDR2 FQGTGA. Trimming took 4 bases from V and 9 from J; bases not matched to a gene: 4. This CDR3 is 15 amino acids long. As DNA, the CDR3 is TGTGCCAGCAGCTCACCGGGACTAGCGGGGGGTGAGCAGTTCTTC. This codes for CASSSPGLAGGEQFF. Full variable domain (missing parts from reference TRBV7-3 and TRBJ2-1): GAGVSQTPSNKVTEKGKYVELRCDPISGHTALYWYRQSLGQGPEFLIYFQGTGAADDSGLPNDRFFAVRPEGSVSTLKIQRTERGDSAVYLCASSSPGLAGGEQFFGPGTRLTVL.

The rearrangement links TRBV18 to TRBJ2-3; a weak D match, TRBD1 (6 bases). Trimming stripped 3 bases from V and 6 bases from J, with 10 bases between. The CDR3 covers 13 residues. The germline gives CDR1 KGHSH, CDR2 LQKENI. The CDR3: CASSPGGMDTQYF. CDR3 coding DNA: TGTGCCAGCTCACCTGGGGGCATGGATACGCAGTATTTT.